This T cell receptor (beta chain) was sequenced in a study of OX40 agonist ivuxolimab in advanced cancers. TCRdb's table, derived via immunoSEQ multiplex PCR, lists solely in-frame clones and lacks some. Here the sample spans 70,000 or so clones, 75% to 90% being singletons. Germline V CDR1 and CDR2: SGHAT, FQNNGV. The CDR3 sequence is 12 residues long. The ends were cut back, 2 bases at V and 4 bases at J, with 4 bases in the middle. Study findings and constraints: In general, CD8+ T cells held more expanded clones than CD4+ did, on average.

Autoimmune disease history or systemic immunosuppression barred patients. On this clone itself: Its specificity is not known.

The chain links TRBV11-2 to TRBJ2-3; D remains ambiguous. This TCR derives from an adult with an advanced solid tumor such as melanoma, head and neck, liver or kidney cancer. Material: CD4+ or CD8+ T cells sorted from blood, obtained in a trial of the OX40 agonist ivuxolimab. CDR3 in amino acids: CASSLFPDTQYF. The DNA of the CDR3 is TGTGCCAGCAGCTTATTCCCAGATACGCAGTATTTT.